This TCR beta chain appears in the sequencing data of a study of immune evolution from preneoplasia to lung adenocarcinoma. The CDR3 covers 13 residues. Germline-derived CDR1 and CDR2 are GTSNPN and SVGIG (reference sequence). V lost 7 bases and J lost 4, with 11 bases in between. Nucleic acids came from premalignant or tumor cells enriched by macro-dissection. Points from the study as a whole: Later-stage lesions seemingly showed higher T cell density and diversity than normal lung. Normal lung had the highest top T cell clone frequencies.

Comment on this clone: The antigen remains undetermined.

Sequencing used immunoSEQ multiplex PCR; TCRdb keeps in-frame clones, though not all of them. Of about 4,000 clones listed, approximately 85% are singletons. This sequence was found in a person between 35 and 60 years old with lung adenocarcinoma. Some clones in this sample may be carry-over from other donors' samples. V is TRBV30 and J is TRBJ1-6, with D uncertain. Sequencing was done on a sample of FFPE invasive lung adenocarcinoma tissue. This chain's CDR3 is CAFRGEYNSPLHF. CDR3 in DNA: TGTGCCTTCCGAGGTGAATATAATTCACCCCTCCACTTT.